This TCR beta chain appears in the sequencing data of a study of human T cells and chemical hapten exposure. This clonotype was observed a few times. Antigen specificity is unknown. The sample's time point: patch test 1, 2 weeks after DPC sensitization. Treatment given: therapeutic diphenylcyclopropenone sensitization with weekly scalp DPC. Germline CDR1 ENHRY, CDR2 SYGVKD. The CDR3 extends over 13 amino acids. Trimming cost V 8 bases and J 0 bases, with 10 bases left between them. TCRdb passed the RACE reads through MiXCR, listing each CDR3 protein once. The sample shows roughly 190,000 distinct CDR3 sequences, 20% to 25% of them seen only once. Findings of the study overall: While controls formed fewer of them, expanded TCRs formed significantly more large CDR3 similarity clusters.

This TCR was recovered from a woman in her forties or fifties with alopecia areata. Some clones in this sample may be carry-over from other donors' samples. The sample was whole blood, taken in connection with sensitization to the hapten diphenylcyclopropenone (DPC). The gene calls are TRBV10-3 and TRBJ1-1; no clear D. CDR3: CAISGPMNTEAFF. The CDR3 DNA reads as TGTGCCATCTCGGGCCCCATGAACACTGAAGCTTTCTTT.